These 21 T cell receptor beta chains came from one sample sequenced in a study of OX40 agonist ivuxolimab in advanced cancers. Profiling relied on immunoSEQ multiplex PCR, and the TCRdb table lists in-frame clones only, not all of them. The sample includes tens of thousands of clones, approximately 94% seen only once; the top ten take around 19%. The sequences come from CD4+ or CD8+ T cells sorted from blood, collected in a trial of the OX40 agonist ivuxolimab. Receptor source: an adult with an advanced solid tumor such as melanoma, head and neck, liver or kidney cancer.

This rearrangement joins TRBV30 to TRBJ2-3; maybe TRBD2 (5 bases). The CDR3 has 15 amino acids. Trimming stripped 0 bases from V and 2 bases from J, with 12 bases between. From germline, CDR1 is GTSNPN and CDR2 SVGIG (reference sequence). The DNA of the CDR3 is TGTGCCTGGAGTGTTTTGGACTTAAACACAGATACGCAGTATTTT. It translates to CAWSVLDLNTDTQYF.

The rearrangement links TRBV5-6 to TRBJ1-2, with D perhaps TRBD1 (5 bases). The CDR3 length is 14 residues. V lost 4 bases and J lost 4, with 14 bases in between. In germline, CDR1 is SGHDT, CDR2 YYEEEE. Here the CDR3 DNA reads TGTGCCAGCAGCGATAGGACACGGACCTATGGCTACACCTTC. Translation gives CASSDRTRTYGYTF.

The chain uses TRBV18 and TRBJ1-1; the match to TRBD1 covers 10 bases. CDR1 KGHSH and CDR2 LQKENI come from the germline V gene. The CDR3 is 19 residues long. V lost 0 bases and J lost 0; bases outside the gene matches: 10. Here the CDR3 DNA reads TGTGCCAGCTCACCACCCGTGGACAGGGGGATAATATTGAACACTGAAGCTTTCTTT. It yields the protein CASSPPVDRGIILNTEAFF.

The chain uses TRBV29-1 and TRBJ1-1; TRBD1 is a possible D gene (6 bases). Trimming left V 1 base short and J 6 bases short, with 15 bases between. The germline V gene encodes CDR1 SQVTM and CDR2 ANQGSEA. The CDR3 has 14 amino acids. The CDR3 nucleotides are TGCAGCGTTGAAGGTACTCCAGGGGACGCTGAAGCTTTCTTT. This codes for CSVEGTPGDAEAFF.

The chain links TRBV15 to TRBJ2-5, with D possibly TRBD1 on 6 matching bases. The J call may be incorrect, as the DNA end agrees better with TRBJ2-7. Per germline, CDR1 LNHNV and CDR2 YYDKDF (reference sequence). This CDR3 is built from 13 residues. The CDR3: CATSRYRAYEQYF. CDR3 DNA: TGTGCCACCAGCAGATACAGGGCCTACGAGCAGTACTTC.

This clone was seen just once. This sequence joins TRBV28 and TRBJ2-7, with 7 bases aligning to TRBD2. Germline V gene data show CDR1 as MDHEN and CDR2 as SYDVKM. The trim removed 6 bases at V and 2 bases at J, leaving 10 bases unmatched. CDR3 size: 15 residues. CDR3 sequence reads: CASRKAGPEAYEQYF. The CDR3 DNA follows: TGTGCCAGCAGGAAAGCGGGACCCGAGGCCTACGAGCAGTACTTC.

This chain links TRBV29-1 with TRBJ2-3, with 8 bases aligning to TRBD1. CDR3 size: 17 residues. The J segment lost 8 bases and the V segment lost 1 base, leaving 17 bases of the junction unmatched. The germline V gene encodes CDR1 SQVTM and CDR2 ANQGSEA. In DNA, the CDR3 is TGCAGCGTTGAAGTCCTCTGGGGGACAGGCAGAAACGGTACGCAGTATTTT. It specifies CSVEVLWGTGRNGTQYF.

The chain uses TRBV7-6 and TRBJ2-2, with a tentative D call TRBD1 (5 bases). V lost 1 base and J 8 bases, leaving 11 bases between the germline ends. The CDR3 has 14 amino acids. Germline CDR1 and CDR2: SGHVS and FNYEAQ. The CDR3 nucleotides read TGTGCCAGCAGCTTAGTTTCAGGGCTAGGGGAGCTGTTTTTT. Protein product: CASSLVSGLGELFF.

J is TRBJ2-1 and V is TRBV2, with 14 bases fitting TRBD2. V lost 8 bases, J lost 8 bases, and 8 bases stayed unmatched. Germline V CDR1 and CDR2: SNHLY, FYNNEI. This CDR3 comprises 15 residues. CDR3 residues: CASGLGTSGSDEQFF. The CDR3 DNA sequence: TGTGCCAGCGGCCTGGGGACTAGCGGGAGCGATGAGCAGTTCTTC.

The CDR3 spells CAISPQWTSGRLNEQFF. The CDR3 DNA reads as TGTGCCATCAGCCCTCAATGGACTAGCGGGAGGCTCAATGAGCAGTTCTTC. The rearrangement uses TRBV10-3 and TRBJ2-1; 14 bases fit TRBD2. The CDR3 is 17 amino acids. Germline CDR1 is ENHRY and CDR2 is SYGVKD. V trimming: 6 bases; J trimming: 6 bases; junction bases outside the gene matches: 10.

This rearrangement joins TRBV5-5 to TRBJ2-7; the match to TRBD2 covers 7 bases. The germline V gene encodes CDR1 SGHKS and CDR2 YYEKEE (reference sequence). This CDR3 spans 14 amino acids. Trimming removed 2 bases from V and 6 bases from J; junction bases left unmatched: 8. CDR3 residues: CASSFPLGGGEQYF. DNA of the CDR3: TGTGCCAGCAGCTTCCCGCTGGGGGGGGGCGAGCAGTACTTC.

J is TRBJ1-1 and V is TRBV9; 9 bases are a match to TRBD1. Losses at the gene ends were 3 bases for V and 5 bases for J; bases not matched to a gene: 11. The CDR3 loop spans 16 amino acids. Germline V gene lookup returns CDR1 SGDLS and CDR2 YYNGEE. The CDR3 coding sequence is TGTGCCAGCAGCGGGGACAGGGAAATTTTGGATACTGAAGCTTTCTTT. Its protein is CASSGDREILDTEAFF.

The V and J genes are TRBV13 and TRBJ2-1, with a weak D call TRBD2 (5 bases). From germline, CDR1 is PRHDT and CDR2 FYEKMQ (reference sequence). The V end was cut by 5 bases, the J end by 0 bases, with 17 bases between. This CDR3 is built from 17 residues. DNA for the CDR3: TGTGCCAGCAGCACACGAGAGGGTTCGAGCTCCTACAATGAGCAGTTCTTC. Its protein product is CASSTREGSSSYNEQFF. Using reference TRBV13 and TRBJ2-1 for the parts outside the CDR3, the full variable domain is AAGVIQSPRHLIKEKRETATLKCYPIPRHDTVYWYQQGPGQDPQFLISFYEKMQSDKGSIPDRFSAQQFSDYHSELNMSSLELGDSALYFCASSTREGSSSYNEQFFGPGTRLTVL.

DNA for the CDR3: TGTGCCAGCAGCCCCGGGACAGGGGACTACGAGCAGTACTTC. Amino acid sequence: CASSPGTGDYEQYF. The chain is built from TRBV5-4 and TRBJ2-7; 10 nucleotides agree with TRBD1. After removal of 4 bases from V and 3 bases from J, the junction contained 4 bases not matched to a gene. CDR1 is SGHNT and CDR2 is YYREEE in the germline V gene (reference sequence). The CDR3 is 14 residues long.

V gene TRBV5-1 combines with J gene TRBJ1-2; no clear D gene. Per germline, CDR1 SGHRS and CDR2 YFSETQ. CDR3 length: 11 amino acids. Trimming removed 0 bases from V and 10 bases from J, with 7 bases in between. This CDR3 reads CASSLDGVYTF. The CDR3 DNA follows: TGCGCCAGCAGCTTGGATGGAGTCTACACCTTC.

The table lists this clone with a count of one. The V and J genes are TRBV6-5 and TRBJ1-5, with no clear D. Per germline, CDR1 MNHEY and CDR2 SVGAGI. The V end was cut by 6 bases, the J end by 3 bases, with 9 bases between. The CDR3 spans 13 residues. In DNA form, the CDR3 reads TGTGCCAGCAGCCCGGGTACCAATCAGCCCCAGCATTTT. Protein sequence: CASSPGTNQPQHF.

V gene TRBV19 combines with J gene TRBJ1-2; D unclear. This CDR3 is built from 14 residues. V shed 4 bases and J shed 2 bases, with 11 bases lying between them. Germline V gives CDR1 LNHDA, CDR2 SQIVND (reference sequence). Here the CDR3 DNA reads TGTGCCAGTAGTACCCCCGGCAGCAACTATGGCTACACCTTC. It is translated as CASSTPGSNYGYTF.

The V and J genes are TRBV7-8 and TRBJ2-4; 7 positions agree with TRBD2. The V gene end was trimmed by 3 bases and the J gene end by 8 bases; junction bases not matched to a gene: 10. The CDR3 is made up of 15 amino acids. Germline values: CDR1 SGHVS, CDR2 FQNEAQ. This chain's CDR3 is CASSLGRDLLDIQYF. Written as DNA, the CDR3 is TGTGCCAGCAGCTTGGGGAGGGATCTGTTGGACATTCAGTACTTC. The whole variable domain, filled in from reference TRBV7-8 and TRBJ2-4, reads GAGVSQSPRYKVAKRGQDVALRCDPISGHVSLFWYQQALGQGPEFLTYFQNEAQLDKSGLPSDRFFAERPEGSVSTLKIQRTQQEDSAVYLCASSLGRDLLDIQYFGAGTRLSVL.

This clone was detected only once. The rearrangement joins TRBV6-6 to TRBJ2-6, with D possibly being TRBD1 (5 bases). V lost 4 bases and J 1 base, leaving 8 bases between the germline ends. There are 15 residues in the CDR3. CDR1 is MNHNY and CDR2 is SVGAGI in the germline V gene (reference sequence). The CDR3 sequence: CASSSRQSGANVLTF. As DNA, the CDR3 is TGTGCCAGCAGTTCGCGACAGTCTGGGGCCAACGTCCTGACTTTC.

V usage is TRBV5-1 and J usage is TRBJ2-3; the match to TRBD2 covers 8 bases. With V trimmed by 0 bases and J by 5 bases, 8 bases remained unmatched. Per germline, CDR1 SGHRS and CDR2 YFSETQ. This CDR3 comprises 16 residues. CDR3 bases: TGCGCCAGCAGCTTGGCCACAGCGGGAGATGAAGATACGCAGTATTTT. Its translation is CASSLATAGDEDTQYF.

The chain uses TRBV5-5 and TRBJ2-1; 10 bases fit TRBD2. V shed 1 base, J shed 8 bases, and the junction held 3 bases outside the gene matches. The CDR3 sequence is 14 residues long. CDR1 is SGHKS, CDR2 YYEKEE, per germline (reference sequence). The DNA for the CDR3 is TGTGCCAGCAGCTTGCCTAGCGGGAGAGATGAGCAGTTCTTC. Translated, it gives CASSLPSGRDEQFF.